This TCR beta chain was identified during a study of T cells after yellow fever vaccination. Study at large: Preparing low-cell-number fractions relied on SMART-Seq v4 Ultra Low Input.

There are a few counts of this clonotype. Its target is not known. J was trimmed by 7 bases and V by 2 bases; bases with no gene match: 10. CDR3 size: 15 residues. Study outcomes and limitations: Researchers cautioned that FACS-sorted repertoires could harbor abundant clonotypes contaminating from the bulk population. Among all clonotypes, a small share was observed in both CD4 and CD8 compartments. It was a weaker secondary response, yet one that peaked faster, at day 5 versus 15.

TCRdb itself ran the 5' RACE reads through MiXCR, one entry per CDR3 protein. The sample holds 400,000 or so distinct CDR3 sequences, approximately 19% seen once. The TCR comes from a man aged 18 to 30 who received the YFV17D yellow fever vaccine. The chain joins TRBV12-3 or TRBV12-4 to TRBJ1-1, with TRBD1 matching 7 bases. The source was PBMCs, collected before the yellow fever booster vaccination. The CDR3 DNA follows: TGTGCCAGCAGTTTAATCGGCCAGGGGGATAGTGAAGCTTTCTTT. Translation: CASSLIGQGDSEAFF.